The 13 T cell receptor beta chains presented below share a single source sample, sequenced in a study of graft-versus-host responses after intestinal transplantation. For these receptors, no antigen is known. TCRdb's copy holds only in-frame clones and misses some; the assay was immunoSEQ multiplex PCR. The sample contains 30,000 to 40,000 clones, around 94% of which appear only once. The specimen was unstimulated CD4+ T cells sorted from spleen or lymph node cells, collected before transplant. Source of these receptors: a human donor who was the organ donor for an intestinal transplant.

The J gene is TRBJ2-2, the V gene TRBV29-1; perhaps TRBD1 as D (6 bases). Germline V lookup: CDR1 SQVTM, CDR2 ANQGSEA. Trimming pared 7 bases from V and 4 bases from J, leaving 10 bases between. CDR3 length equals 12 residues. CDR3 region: CSGKQGTGELFF. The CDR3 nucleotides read TGCAGCGGTAAACAGGGCACCGGGGAGCTGTTTTTT.

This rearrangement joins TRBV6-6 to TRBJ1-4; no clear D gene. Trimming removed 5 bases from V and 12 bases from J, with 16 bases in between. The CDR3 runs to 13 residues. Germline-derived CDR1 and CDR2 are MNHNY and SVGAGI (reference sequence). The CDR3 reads CASSPGPEQQLFF. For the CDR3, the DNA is TGTGCCAGCAGTCCCGGACCGGAGCAGCAACTGTTTTTT.

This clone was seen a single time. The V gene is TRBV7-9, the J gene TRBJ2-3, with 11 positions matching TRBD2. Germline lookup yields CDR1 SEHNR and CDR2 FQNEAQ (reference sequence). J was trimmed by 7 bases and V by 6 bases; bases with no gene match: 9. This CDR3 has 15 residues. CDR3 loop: CASSLTSGGVYTQYF. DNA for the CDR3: TGTGCCAGCAGTTTAACTAGCGGGGGAGTCTATACGCAGTATTTT. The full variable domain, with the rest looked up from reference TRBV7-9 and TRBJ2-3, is DTGVSQNPRHKITKRGQNVTFRCDPISEHNRLYWYRQTLGQGPEFLTYFQNEAQLEKSRLLSDRFSAERPKGSFSTLEIQRTEQGDSAMYLCASSLTSGGVYTQYFGPGTRLTVL.

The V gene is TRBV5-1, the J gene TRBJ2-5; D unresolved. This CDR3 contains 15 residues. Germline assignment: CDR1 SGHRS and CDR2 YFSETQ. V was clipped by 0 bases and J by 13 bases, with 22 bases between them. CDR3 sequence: CASSLGPGASYERYF. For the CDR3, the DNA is TGCGCCAGCAGCTTGGGGCCAGGAGCCTCCTACGAGCGGTACTTC.

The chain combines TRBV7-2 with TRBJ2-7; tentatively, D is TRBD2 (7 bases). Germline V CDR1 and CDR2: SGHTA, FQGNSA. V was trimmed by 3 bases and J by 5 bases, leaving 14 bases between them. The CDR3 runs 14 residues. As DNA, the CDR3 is TGTGCCAGCAGCTTTCGGGGGGCCTACGACGAGCAGTACTTC. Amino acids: CASSFRGAYDEQYF.

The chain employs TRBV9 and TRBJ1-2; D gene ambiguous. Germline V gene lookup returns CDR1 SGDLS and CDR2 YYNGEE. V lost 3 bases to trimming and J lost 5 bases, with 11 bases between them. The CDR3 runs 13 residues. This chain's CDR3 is CASSADAGYGYTF. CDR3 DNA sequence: TGTGCCAGCAGCGCTGATGCTGGGTATGGCTACACCTTC. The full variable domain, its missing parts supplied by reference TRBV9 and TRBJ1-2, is DSGVTQTPKHLITATGQRVTLRCSPRSGDLSVYWYQQSLDQGLQFLIQYYNGEERAKGNILERFSAQQFPDLHSELNLSSLELGDSALYFCASSADAGYGYTFGSGTRLTVV.

CDR3 region: CASSIDRTEVNTEAFF. In DNA form, the CDR3 reads TGTGCCAGTAGTATAGACCGGACCGAAGTGAACACTGAAGCTTTCTTT. This rearrangement joins TRBV19 to TRBJ1-1, with D uncertain. CDR1 LNHDA and CDR2 SQIVND come from the germline V gene (reference sequence). The length of the CDR3 is 16 residues. V was shortened by 0 bases and J by 0 bases, with 11 bases between the two germline ends.

The CDR3 sequence: CASSLSGLRGLGPYEQYF. The CDR3 nucleotides read TGTGCCAGCAGTTTATCGGGGCTCAGGGGGCTAGGACCTTACGAGCAGTACTTC. The chain is built from TRBV27 and TRBJ2-7; TRBD1 aligns across 8 bases. Losses at the gene ends were 0 bases for V and 4 bases for J; bases not matched to a gene: 14. CDR3 size: 18 residues. Germline assignment: CDR1 MNHEY and CDR2 SMNVEV (reference sequence).

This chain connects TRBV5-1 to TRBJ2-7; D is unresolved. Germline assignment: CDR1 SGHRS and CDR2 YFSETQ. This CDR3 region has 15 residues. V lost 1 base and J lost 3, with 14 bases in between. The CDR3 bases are TGCGCCAGCAGCTTGACGCGAAGGCAGTTCTACGAGCAGTACTTC. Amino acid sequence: CASSLTRRQFYEQYF.

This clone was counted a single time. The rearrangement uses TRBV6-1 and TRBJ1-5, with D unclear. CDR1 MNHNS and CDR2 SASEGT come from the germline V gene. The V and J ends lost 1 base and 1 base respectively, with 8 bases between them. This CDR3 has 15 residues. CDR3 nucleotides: TGTGCCAGCAGTGAAGGAGGGAAGAGCAATCAGCCCCAGCATTTT. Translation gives CASSEGGKSNQPQHF.

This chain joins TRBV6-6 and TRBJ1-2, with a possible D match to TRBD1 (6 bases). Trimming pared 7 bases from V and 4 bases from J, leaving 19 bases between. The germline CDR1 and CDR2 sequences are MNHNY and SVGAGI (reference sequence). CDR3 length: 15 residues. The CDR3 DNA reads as TGTGCCAGCACCTCCGGTCTACAGGGTGTCTATGGCTACACCTTC. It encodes CASTSGLQGVYGYTF.

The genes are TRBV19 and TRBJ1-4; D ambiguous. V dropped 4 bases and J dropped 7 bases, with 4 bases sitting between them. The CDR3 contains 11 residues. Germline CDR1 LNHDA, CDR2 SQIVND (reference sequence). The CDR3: CASSTGEKLFF. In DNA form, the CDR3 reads TGTGCCAGTAGTACGGGTGAAAAACTGTTTTTT. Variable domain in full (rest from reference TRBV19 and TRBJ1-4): DGGITQSPKYLFRKEGQNVTLSCEQNLNHDAMYWYRQDPGQGLRLIYYSQIVNDFQKGDIAEGYSVSREKKESFPLTVTSAQKNPTAFYLCASSTGEKLFFGSGTQLSVL.

The CDR3 DNA reads TGTGCCAGCAGCTTAGTCTCGGTGAACACTGAAGCTTTCTTT. It yields the protein CASSLVSVNTEAFF. This chain links TRBV7-9 with TRBJ1-1; D is unclear. Germline assignment: CDR1 SEHNR and CDR2 FQNEAQ (reference sequence). With 1 base removed from V and 0 bases from J, the gap between germline ends came to 6 bases. The CDR3 loop spans 14 amino acids.